This entry features one TCR beta chain sequence. The antigen remains undetermined. The entry originates in a study of T-cell reconstitution after alpha-beta-depleted transplantation in children. Whole-study results and caveats: Roughly two months post-transplant, alpha-beta T cells reportedly originated from several hundred graft clones that had expanded.

Unique molecular identifiers were incorporated into the prepared TCRbeta library. Each CDR3 protein gets one entry after TCRdb re-called the PCR reads with MiXCR. This table has under 150,000 distinct CDR3 sequences, about a tenth appearing once. The sequenced sample was PBMCs, mostly from graft donor cells, obtained 180 days after TCRalphabeta/CD19-depleted stem cell transplant. The clonotype comes from a girl less than two years old who had a stem cell transplant for combined immunodeficiency, so the T cells may come from the graft donor.

CDR3 DNA: TGCGCCAGCAGCTCCCCTTTTTACAGGGCCCGCACAGATACGCAGTATTTT. Translating gives CASSSPFYRARTDTQYF. The chain joins TRBV5-1 to TRBJ2-3; a possible D gene is TRBD1 (6 bases). The CDR3 is 17 residues long. The V end lost 3 bases, the J end lost 1 base, and 18 bases lay between the germline ends. Germline V CDR1 and CDR2: SGHRS, YFSETQ. The full variable domain, completed using reference TRBV5-1 and TRBJ2-3, is KAGVTQTPRYLIKTRGQQVTLSCSPISGHRSVSWYQQTPGQGLQFLFEYFSETQRNKGNFPGRFSGRQFSNSRSEMNVSTLELGDSALYLCASSSPFYRARTDTQYFGPGTRLTVL.